The 5 T cell receptor beta chains presented below share a single source sample, sequenced in a study of CD8+ T cells in alopecia areata. It was cDNA, reverse transcribed from extracted RNA, that served as the sequencing template. The method was immunoSEQ multiplex PCR; TCRdb's version includes in-frame clones alone and lacks a portion of them. The sample consists of 140,000 or so clones, around 62% of them appearing once. Sequencing input: CD8+ T cells sorted from blood. The receptors originated from a human donor in good health.

The chain joins TRBV7-9 to TRBJ1-1; 10 positions agree with TRBD1. This CDR3 spans 14 amino acids. The germline CDR1 and CDR2 sequences are SEHNR and FQNEAQ (reference sequence). Trimming took 5 bases from V and 3 from J; bases not matched to a gene: 3. The CDR3 bases are TGTGCCAGCAGCCCAGGGACAGGGGACACTGAAGCTTTCTTT. Its translation is CASSPGTGDTEAFF.

CDR3: CSVEGLAVSVEQFF. Here the CDR3 DNA reads TGCAGCGTTGAAGGCCTAGCGGTCTCCGTTGAGCAGTTCTTC. This rearrangement joins TRBV29-1 to TRBJ2-1, with 7 bases aligning to TRBD2. The trim removed 1 base at V and 9 bases at J, leaving 9 bases unmatched. Germline lookup yields CDR1 SQVTM and CDR2 ANQGSEA. There are 14 residues in the CDR3.

CDR3 loop: CASSRGLHNEQFF. The CDR3 DNA follows: TGTGCCAGCAGCCGGGGACTTCACAATGAGCAGTTCTTC. This chain links TRBV14 with TRBJ2-1; D may be TRBD2 (6 bases). The germline V and J ends were trimmed by 4 bases and 5 bases, with 9 bases remaining between them. The CDR3 has 13 residues. Germline loops: CDR1 SGHDN, CDR2 FVKESK.

This clone was observed a few times. This chain joins TRBV29-1 and TRBJ2-5; either TRBD1 or TRBD2 may fit D (5 bases each). V was cut by 0 bases and J by 7 bases, with 15 bases left in between. Germline V gene data show CDR1 as SQVTM and CDR2 as ANQGSEA. The CDR3 runs to 14 residues. CDR3 DNA: TGCAGCGTTGAAGAGCCGGGGTTAGGGGCGACCCAGTACTTC. It is translated as CSVEEPGLGATQYF.

The chain uses TRBV9 and TRBJ2-7; 9 positions agree with TRBD1. CDR1 is SGDLS, CDR2 YYNGEE, per germline. CDR3 size: 17 residues. V gave up 3 bases and J gave up 2 bases; unmatched junction bases: 12. For the CDR3, the DNA is TGTGCCAGCAGCGCCTCTTCCGGGACAGGGCCACCCTACGAGCAGTACTTC. Protein sequence: CASSASSGTGPPYEQYF.